The rows below give T cell receptor beta chains drawn from one sample of a study of cytomegalovirus exposure and HLA in healthy donors. Sequencing was performed with immunoSEQ multiplex PCR; in TCRdb, only in-frame clones are kept and a portion is missing. The sample contains some 150,000 clones, approximately 80% of which appear only once. The specimen sequenced was PBMCs. The receptor source for this set is a woman aged 40 to 55 in good health and CMV-seronegative. The CDR3 runs from the conserved cysteine through the conserved F or W. Each record gives: J gene, clone size, D gene, V gene, CDR3 protein, CDR3 DNA. D genes are given only for firm matches. Expanded clones get a size class; other rows say once, few or many, or leave the size out.

TRBJ2-7	-	TRBD1	TRBV7-2	CASSPDRGRGEQYF	TGTGCCAGCAGCCCAGACAGGGGGCGAGGTGAGCAGTACTTC
TRBJ1-1	-	-	TRBV27	CASSPTMNTEAFF	TGTGCCAGCAGTCCGACAATGAACACTGAAGCTTTCTTT
TRBJ2-7	-	-	TRBV7-2	CASSLTSSYEQYF	TGTGCCAGCAGCTTGACAAGCTCCTACGAGCAGTACTTC
TRBJ1-3	-	TRBD1	TRBV30	CAIGLGQLSGDTIYF	TGTGCAATCGGGCTGGGACAGCTCTCTGGAGACACCATATATTTT
TRBJ2-3	-	-	TRBV5-1	CASSLELASTDTQYF	TGCGCCAGCAGCTTGGAATTGGCTAGCACAGATACGCAGTATTTT
TRBJ1-2	-	TRBD1	TRBV4-2	CASSQADREDYGYTF	TGTGCCAGCAGCCAAGCCGACAGGGAAGATTATGGCTACACCTTC
TRBJ1-2	-	-	TRBV28	CASSLSTGIYYGYTF	TGTGCCAGCAGTTTATCTACCGGGATCTACTATGGCTACACCTTC
TRBJ2-7	once	-	TRBV27	CASSLFPGQSPYEQYF	TGTGCCAGCAGTTTATTTCCAGGACAGAGCCCCTACGAGCAGTACTTC
TRBJ2-6	-	-	TRBV6-1	CASSEGAALSSGANVLTF	TGTGCCAGCAGTGAAGGTGCGGCACTATCCTCAGGGGCCAACGTCCTGACTTTC
TRBJ1-6	-	-	TRBV27	CASSFLRGYNSPLHF	TGTGCCAGCAGTTTTCTTCGGGGTTATAATTCACCCCTCCACTTT
TRBJ1-5	-	-	TRBV2	CASKAAGARSNQPQHF	TGTGCCAGCAAGGCGGCGGGGGCGAGGAGCAATCAGCCCCAGCATTTT
TRBJ1-4	-	-	TRBV10-2	CASKPGHSNEKLFF	TGCGCCAGCAAGCCGGGACACTCTAATGAAAAACTGTTTTTT
TRBJ2-5	-	-	TRBV9	CASSGAPQGRETQYF	TGTGCCAGCAGCGGAGCCCCCCAGGGGCGGGAGACCCAGTACTTC
TRBJ1-1	-	-	TRBV28	CASSLSPGDTEAFF	TGTGCCAGCAGTTTATCGCCAGGGGACACTGAAGCTTTCTTT
TRBJ2-3	-	TRBD2	TRBV4-2	CASSLAGGQGDTQYF	TGTGCCAGCAGTCTAGCGGGGGGGCAGGGAGATACGCAGTATTTT
TRBJ1-5	few	-	TRBV6-5	CASSYSAVSNQPQHF	TGTGCCAGCAGTTACTCGGCGGTCAGCAATCAGCCCCAGCATTTT
TRBJ1-2	-	TRBD1	TRBV4-3	CASSRQTGPGGGYTF	TGCGCCAGCAGCCGCCAAACAGGGCCAGGGGGTGGCTACACCTTC
TRBJ1-4	few	-	TRBV9	CASSVTTSNEKLFF	TGTGCCAGCAGCGTTACCACTTCGAATGAAAAACTGTTTTTT
TRBJ1-2	-	-	TRBV5-6	CASSDQGGGYGYRYTF	TGTGCCAGCAGCGACCAGGGAGGTGGCTATGGCTACCGCTACACCTTC
TRBJ1-1	few	-	TRBV5-6	CASSLRPGDEAFF	TGTGCCAGCAGCTTGAGGCCAGGGGATGAAGCTTTCTTT
TRBJ2-6	-	-	TRBV6-4	CASSGGAGSGANVLTF	TGTGCCAGCAGTGGTGGAGCGGGCTCTGGGGCCAACGTCCTGACTTTC
TRBJ2-5	-	-	TRBV19	CASSIDARETQYF	TGTGCCAGTAGTATAGATGCGAGGGAGACCCAGTACTTC
TRBJ2-7	-	-	TRBV9	CASSVEGGAVYEQYF	TGTGCCAGCAGCGTAGAAGGGGGGGCCGTCTACGAGCAGTACTTC
TRBJ2-2	-	-	TRBV5-4	CASSSGGRLNTGELFF	TGTGCCAGCAGCTCCGGGGGACGGCTGAACACCGGGGAGCTGTTTTTT
TRBJ2-7	-	TRBD1	TRBV6-1	CASSRTGDAEQYF	TGTGCCAGCAGCCGGACAGGGGACGCCGAGCAGTACTTC
TRBJ1-2	few	-	TRBV19	CASRPRDTTSGYTF	TGTGCCAGTAGGCCCCGGGACACCACTAGTGGCTACACCTTC
TRBJ2-5	-	TRBD2	TRBV18	CASSPNRRGGTSQSETQYF	TGTGCCAGCTCACCTAATCGTCGCGGGGGGACATCACAATCAGAGACCCAGTACTTC
TRBJ2-7	-	TRBD2	TRBV4-2	CASSQVQRGSYEQYF	TGTGCCAGCAGCCAAGTACAGCGGGGTTCGTACGAGCAGTACTTC
TRBJ2-5	-	-	TRBV15	CATTGGTRETQYF	TGTGCCACCACCGGGGGAACTCGGGAGACCCAGTACTTC
TRBJ1-1	-	-	TRBV28	CASSLVRTEAFF	TGTGCCAGCAGTTTGGTCCGGACTGAAGCTTTCTTT
TRBJ1-2	-	-	TRBV4-1	CASSPPRDTAVYGYTF	TGCGCCAGCAGCCCACCCCGGGACACAGCTGTGTATGGCTACACCTTC
TRBJ1-5	-	-	TRBV19	CASSGGPNQPQHF	TGTGCCAGTTCCGGCGGTCCCAATCAGCCCCAGCATTTT
TRBJ1-5	-	-	TRBV7-2	CASSPARDQPQHF	TGTGCCAGCAGCCCCGCCCGGGATCAGCCCCAGCATTTT